Presented here are 25 T cell receptor beta chains from one specimen sequenced in a study of CD8 T cells in Susac syndrome. Reverse transcription of roughly 0.45 to 1 ug RNA was performed with random hexamers. TCRdb recomputed calls from the immunoSEQ multiplex PCR reads with MiXCR, one row per CDR3 protein. The repertoire holds around 200,000 distinct CDR3 sequences, with approximately 95% as singletons. What was sequenced was CD4+ T cells from PBMCs. The receptors stem from a human donor in good health.

The V call is TRBV4-1, the J call TRBJ1-5; weak D call: TRBD1 (6 bases). CDR3 length: 14 residues. Per the germline V gene, CDR1 is MGHRA and CDR2 is YSYEKL. V was pared by 4 bases and J by 7 bases, with 14 bases between. Here the CDR3 reads CASSRVQGEQPQHF. CDR3 in DNA: TGCGCCAGCAGCCGAGTACAGGGAGAACAGCCCCAGCATTTT.

The chain employs TRBV12-3 or TRBV12-4 and TRBJ2-7; 10 bases are shared with TRBD1. V lost 4 bases to trimming and J lost 5 bases; unmatched junction nucleotides: 11. The CDR3 totals 16 residues. CDR3 coding DNA: TGTGCCAGCAGTTCAACCCGCGGACAGGGGGTGAACGAGCAGTACTTC. Its protein is CASSSTRGQGVNEQYF.

V is TRBV4-3 and J is TRBJ2-5; D remains ambiguous. V lost 1 base and J lost 5, with 14 bases in between. Germline V CDR1 and CDR2: LGHNA, YSLEER. CDR3 size: 15 residues. The CDR3: CASSQGHQETETQYF. The CDR3 region has the DNA TGCGCCAGCAGCCAAGGACACCAGGAGACGGAGACCCAGTACTTC.

V usage is TRBV7-2 and J usage is TRBJ2-5; 13 bases align to TRBD2. The V segment lost 4 bases and the J segment 4 bases; nucleotides outside the gene matches: 3. Germline CDR1 SGHTA, CDR2 FQGNSA. This CDR3 contains 15 residues. CDR3 in DNA: TGTGCCAGCAGCTCGGGACTAGCGGGGCGAGAGACCCAGTACTTC. Its translation: CASSSGLAGRETQYF. The whole variable domain, remainder taken from reference TRBV7-2 and TRBJ2-5, is GAGVSQSPSNKVTEKGKDVELRCDPISGHTALYWYRQSLGQGLEFLIYFQGNSAPDKSGLPSDRFSAERTGGSVSTLTIQRTQQEDSAVYLCASSSGLAGRETQYFGPGTRLLVL.

The chain carries TRBV3-1 and TRBJ1-2; TRBD1 might be the D (6 bases). The germline gives CDR1 LGHDT, CDR2 YNNKEL (reference sequence). The CDR3 consists of 15 residues. Trimming cost V 4 bases and J 8 bases, with 20 bases left between them. Here the CDR3 reads CASSLSALQGGGYTF. The CDR3, as DNA: TGTGCCAGCAGCCTAAGCGCGTTACAGGGAGGCGGCTACACCTTC.

Only a few counts were recorded for this clonotype. The chain links TRBV7-2 to TRBJ2-7, with D unresolved. The CDR3 runs to 12 residues. Germline-derived CDR1 and CDR2 are SGHTA and FQGNSA. Trimming pared 6 bases from V and 0 bases from J, leaving 6 bases between. Written as DNA, the CDR3 is TGTGCCAGCAGTTCCAGCTCCTACGAGCAGTACTTC. Protein product: CASSSSSYEQYF.

This sequence joins TRBV5-6 and TRBJ1-1; 8 bases are a match to TRBD1. Germline V gene data show CDR1 as SGHDT and CDR2 as YYEEEE. CDR3 length: 16 residues. After removal of 3 bases from V and 1 base from J, the junction contained 8 bases not matched to a gene. The CDR3 sequence is CASSSWGQVPNTEAFF. The DNA for the CDR3 is TGTGCCAGCAGCTCTTGGGGACAGGTTCCGAACACTGAAGCTTTCTTT.

V and J are TRBV29-1 and TRBJ2-7; D might be TRBD2 (5 bases). V lost 2 bases to trimming and J lost 4 bases, with 12 bases between them. This CDR3 spans 13 amino acids. The germline V gene encodes CDR1 SQVTM and CDR2 ANQGSEA. The CDR3 region has the DNA TGCAGCGTTGAATCCGGGGTGGGATACGAGCAGTACTTC. This codes for CSVESGVGYEQYF.

V gene TRBV20-1 combines with J gene TRBJ1-2; D not certain. Germline CDR1 reads DFQATT; CDR2 reads SNEGSKA (reference sequence). Trimming stripped 2 bases from V and 4 bases from J, with 11 bases between. The CDR3 covers 13 residues. CDR3 bases: TGCAGTGCTAGAATGGAGACCTCCTATGGCTACACCTTC. Translation: CSARMETSYGYTF.

The V gene is TRBV6-2 or TRBV6-3, the J gene TRBJ2-3; D gene ambiguous. The CDR3 runs 13 residues. The ends were cut back, 2 bases at V and 1 base at J, with 4 bases in the middle. The V gene's germline CDR1 is MNHEY and CDR2 SVGEGT. CDR3 loop: CASSYPRTDTQYF. The CDR3 nucleotides are TGTGCCAGCAGTTACCCTCGCACAGATACGCAGTATTTT.

The V and J genes are TRBV20-1 and TRBJ2-3; tentatively, D is TRBD1 or TRBD2 (5 bases each). Germline CDR1 and CDR2: DFQATT and SNEGSKA (reference sequence). V lost 6 bases and J 2 bases, leaving 6 bases between the germline ends. The CDR3 length is 11 residues. The CDR3 loop is CSAGPTDTQYF. DNA of the CDR3: TGCAGTGCGGGACCCACAGATACGCAGTATTTT.

The rearrangement links TRBV29-1 to TRBJ2-5; the D is unclear. This CDR3 is built from 12 residues. Trimming stripped 8 bases from V and 5 bases from J, with 15 bases between. Germline CDR1 is SQVTM and CDR2 is ANQGSEA. The DNA for the CDR3 is TGCAGCAACCTAGGTCTAGGGGAGACCCAGTACTTC. Protein product: CSNLGLGETQYF.

The chain employs TRBV18 and TRBJ2-5; no reliable D call. V lost 2 bases, J lost 4 bases, and 8 bases lay in between. The length of the CDR3 is 13 residues. Germline loops: CDR1 KGHSH, CDR2 LQKENI. The CDR3 DNA sequence: TGTGCCAGCTCACCAACCCCCCCAGAGACCCAGTACTTC. As protein: CASSPTPPETQYF.

The J gene is TRBJ1-5, the V gene TRBV25-1; D might be TRBD1 (6 bases). The CDR3 has 14 residues. V gave up 3 bases and J gave up 3 bases, with 9 bases separating them. CDR1 MGHDK and CDR2 SYGVNS come from the germline V gene. CDR3 in amino acids: CASSDPGDNQPQHF. The DNA of the CDR3 is TGTGCCAGCAGTGACCCAGGGGACAATCAGCCCCAGCATTTT.

The chain links TRBV20-1 to TRBJ1-5; maybe TRBD1 (5 bases). Germline CDR1 reads DFQATT; CDR2 reads SNEGSKA (reference sequence). The CDR3 has 10 amino acids. Between the trimmed V and J ends, which lost 5 bases and 11 bases, there was a span of 10 bases. CDR3 coding DNA: TGCAGTGCTGGGGCGGGGGCCCAGCATTTT. Protein: CSAGAGAQHF.

The V call is TRBV25-1, the J call TRBJ1-4; 7 bases fit TRBD1. The length of the CDR3 is 14 residues. Per the germline V gene, CDR1 is MGHDK and CDR2 is SYGVNS. Germline trimming cut 3 bases from V and 3 bases from J; bases unmatched to any gene: 1. CDR3 amino acids: CASSDRGSNEKLFF. The CDR3, as DNA: TGTGCCAGCAGTGACAGGGGGTCTAATGAAAAACTGTTTTTT.

This chain uses TRBV12-3 or TRBV12-4 with TRBJ2-7, with 12 nucleotides matching TRBD1. The CDR3 has 13 residues. V lost 8 bases, J lost 4 bases, and 3 bases stayed unmatched. Here the CDR3 reads CASWDRGRYEQYV. In nucleotides, the CDR3 is TGTGCCAGCTGGGACAGGGGGCGATACGAGCAGTACGTC.

CDR3 loop: CATSRDLAGGSYEQYV. The CDR3 DNA reads as TGTGCCACCAGCAGAGATCTCGCGGGAGGGTCCTACGAGCAGTACGTC. The chain links TRBV15 to TRBJ2-7; 9 nucleotides align to TRBD2. Germline V gene data show CDR1 as LNHNV and CDR2 as YYDKDF (reference sequence). Germline trimming cut 0 bases from V and 1 base from J; bases unmatched to any gene: 4. The CDR3 totals 16 residues.

The chain links TRBV29-1 to TRBJ2-1; perhaps TRBD1 as D (6 bases). The CDR3 is 13 amino acids. The germline CDR1 and CDR2 sequences are SQVTM and ANQGSEA. V was clipped by 7 bases and J by 2 bases, with 12 bases between them. For the CDR3, the DNA is TGCAGCGCTAACAGGGTCACCTACAATGAGCAGTTCTTC. This encodes CSANRVTYNEQFF.

The chain recombines TRBV6-1 with TRBJ2-6; possibly TRBD2 for D (6 bases). The V end was cut by 4 bases, the J end by 0 bases, with 13 bases between. The CDR3 is made up of 17 amino acids. Germline loops: CDR1 MNHNS, CDR2 SASEGT. CDR3 protein: CASSGSGVISGANVLTF. Here the CDR3 DNA reads TGTGCCAGCAGTGGTAGCGGAGTCATCTCTGGGGCCAACGTCCTGACTTTC.

The chain joins TRBV4-1 to TRBJ2-1; TRBD2 aligns across 7 bases. Unmatched junction bases numbered 22, after V lost 5 bases and J lost 0 bases. Germline assignment: CDR1 MGHRA and CDR2 YSYEKL. The length of the CDR3 is 21 residues. CDR3 bases: TGCGCCAGCAGCGAAGGGGCCGGGGCGGGAGATCCCATGAGCTCCTACAATGAGCAGTTCTTC. It yields the protein CASSEGAGAGDPMSSYNEQFF.

The rearrangement uses TRBV30 and TRBJ2-5, with 7 bases matching TRBD2. The CDR3 has 14 residues. Looked up from germline, CDR1 is GTSNPN and CDR2 is SVGIG (reference sequence). The ends lost 0 bases at V and 1 base at J; junction bases unmatched: 2. The CDR3 spells CAWSVGGSQETQYF. In DNA form, the CDR3 reads TGTGCCTGGAGTGTGGGGGGGTCCCAAGAGACCCAGTACTTC. Looking up the rest from reference TRBV30 and TRBJ2-5 gives the full variable domain: SQTIHQWPATLVQPVGSPLSLECTVEGTSNPNLYWYRQAAGRGLQLLFYSVGIGQISSEVPQNLSASRPQDRQFILSSKKLLLSDSGFYLCAWSVGGSQETQYFGPGTRLLVL.

The chain uses TRBV7-9 and TRBJ2-3; 9 bases agree with TRBD1. V lost 5 bases, J lost 4 bases, and 4 bases stayed unmatched. This CDR3 contains 14 residues. CDR1 is SEHNR, CDR2 FQNEAQ, per germline (reference sequence). This chain's CDR3 is CASSIGTGPDTQYF. The CDR3 DNA follows: TGTGCCAGCAGCATTGGGACAGGGCCAGATACGCAGTATTTT.

Turning to this clonotype: Sequence at one end of the junction differs from germline and may be a read error. The chain recombines TRBV3-1 with TRBJ1-2; D not resolved. Germline values: CDR1 LGHDT, CDR2 YNNKEL (reference sequence). There are 14 residues in the CDR3. CDR3 amino acids: CASSQGPGQPLPHF. The CDR3 nucleotides are TGTGCCAGCAGCCAAGGTCCGGGCCAGCCTCTTCCCCACTTC.

V is TRBV3-1 and J is TRBJ1-4; D remains unclear. Trimming left V 4 bases short and J 4 bases short, with 13 bases between. The germline V gene has CDR1 LGHDT and CDR2 YNNKEL (reference sequence). CDR3 length equals 15 residues. In DNA form, the CDR3 reads TGTGCCAGCAGCCGGGAGGTCCGGATTAATGAAAAACTGTTTTTT. It specifies CASSREVRINEKLFF.